The rows below give T cell receptor beta chains drawn from one sample of a study of blood T cells in healthy people across ages. MiXCR, run by TCRdb on the 5' RACE reads, gives a single entry per CDR3 protein. The sample has some 1.4 million distinct CDR3 sequences, about 43% seen once. Sequencing was performed on blood. Receptors originate from a woman between 18 and 30 years old in good health. The CDR3 runs from the conserved cysteine through the conserved F or W. A D gene is named only where the DNA matches it firmly. Clone size is shown for a subset of rows, as once, few, many or a class of expanded clone.

j_call clone_size cdr3_length v_call d_call cdr3_aa cdr3_nt
TRBJ2-1 - 17 TRBV29-1 TRBD2 CSVEGISGRSPYNEQFF TGCAGCGTTGAAGGCATTAGCGGGAGGAGCCCCTACAATGAGCAGTTCTTC
TRBJ2-1 few 13 TRBV4-1 - CASSQEDSSEQFF TGCGCCAGCAGCCAGGAGGACAGTTCTGAGCAGTTCTTC
TRBJ1-2 - 16 TRBV6-1 TRBD1 CASSASYRGNNYGYTF TGTGCCAGCAGTGCTTCTTACAGGGGGAATAACTATGGCTACACCTTC
TRBJ2-1 - 15 TRBV5-1 - CASSLEYSSYNEQFF TGCGCCAGCAGCCTCGAATATAGCTCCTACAATGAGCAGTTCTTC
TRBJ2-1 few 18 TRBV21-1 - CASSLQYLLAGVYNEQFF TGTGCCAGCAGCCTACAATACCTATTAGCGGGTGTTTACAATGAGCAGTTCTTC
TRBJ2-7 - 17 TRBV18 - CASSPGTQIFFSYEQYF TGTGCCAGCTCTCCCGGGACACAGATCTTTTTTTCCTACGAGCAGTACTTC
TRBJ1-2 few 9 TRBV20-1 - CSPLGGYTF TGCAGCCCTCTGGGGGGCTACACCTTC
TRBJ2-1 - 13 TRBV5-6 - CATSLGNGDEQFF TGTGCCACCTCACTAGGAAATGGCGATGAGCAGTTCTTC
TRBJ2-7 - 12 TRBV6-5 - CASRRVGAEQYF TGTGCCAGCAGGCGCGTAGGGGCCGAGCAGTACTTC
TRBJ2-7 - 14 TRBV27 - CASSLFTGPSEQYF TGTGCCAGCAGTTTATTTACAGGCCCGAGCGAGCAGTACTTC
TRBJ2-1 - 15 TRBV14 - CASSLPGTYDNEQFF TGTGCCAGCAGCCTACCCGGGACATATGACAATGAGCAGTTCTTC
TRBJ2-1 - 16 TRBV11-2 TRBD2 CASSFLPSGVYNEQFF TGTGCCAGCAGCTTCCTCCCTAGCGGGGTCTACAATGAGCAGTTCTTC
TRBJ2-7 - 15 TRBV28 TRBD2 CASSVRAGLTYEQYF TGTGCCAGCAGTGTGAGAGCGGGACTCACCTACGAGCAGTACTTC
TRBJ2-7 - 15 TRBV6-5 TRBD1 CASSYSPGQHYEQYF TGTGCCAGCAGTTATTCCCCGGGACAGCACTACGAGCAGTACTTC
TRBJ2-7 - 13 TRBV27 TRBD1 CASSFIRTGEQYF TGTGCCAGCAGTTTTATCAGGACAGGAGAGCAGTACTTC
TRBJ2-1 - 15 TRBV7-9 - CASSVWDTLQETQFF TGTGCCAGCAGCGTCTGGGACACACTCCAAGAGACCCAGTTCTTC
TRBJ2-3 - 12 TRBV7-7 TRBD2 CASSPQRGTQYF TGTGCTAGCAGCCCCCAGCGGGGTACGCAGTATTTT
TRBJ2-7 few 14 TRBV5-5 - CASSLLPGSYEQYF TGTGCCAGCAGCTTGCTGCCAGGGTCATACGAGCAGTACTTC
TRBJ1-3 - 14 TRBV7-2 - CASSYQNSGNTIYF TGTGCCAGCAGCTATCAGAACTCTGGAAACACCATATATTTT
TRBJ2-7 few 13 TRBV6-1 TRBD2 CASRGPSGSEQYF TGTGCCTCCCGAGGTCCTAGCGGGAGTGAGCAGTACTTC
TRBJ2-7 - 15 TRBV6-5 - CASSNAPGSAYEQYF TGTGCCAGCAGCAACGCCCCCGGGTCCGCCTACGAGCAGTACTTC
TRBJ2-5 - 13 TRBV20-1 - CSARWQGPGEQYF TGCAGTGCTAGATGGCAGGGACCAGGGGAGCAGTACTTC
TRBJ2-7 - 16 TRBV20-1 - CSAPLESGLPVHEQYF TGCAGTGCTCCGTTAGAATCAGGACTCCCGGTGCACGAGCAGTACTTC
TRBJ2-5 once 14 TRBV6-5 TRBD2 CASSPGLWANEQYF TGTGCCAGCAGTCCGGGACTATGGGCGAATGAGCAGTACTTC
TRBJ2-3 few 15 TRBV20-1 TRBD2 CSAPRLAGAADTQYF TGCAGTGCGCCGCGACTAGCGGGAGCCGCAGATACGCAGTATTTT
TRBJ2-3 once 14 TRBV12-5 - CASGSEGRTDTQYF TGTGCTAGTGGTTCGGAGGGTCGCACAGATACGCAGTATTTT
TRBJ1-4 few 14 TRBV27 - CASSFSSGTEKLFF TGTGCCAGCAGTTTCTCGTCAGGGACCGAAAAACTGTTTTTT
TRBJ1-4 few 15 TRBV6-5 - CASSYSGATNEKLFF TGTGCCAGCAGTTACTCGGGGGCAACTAATGAAAAACTGTTTTTT
TRBJ1-6 - 15 TRBV12-3/TRBV12-4 TRBD1 CASSLKGAGNSPPHF TGTGCCAGCAGTTTGAAGGGGGCGGGCAATTCACCCCCCCACTTT
TRBJ2-7 - 15 TRBV29-1 TRBD1 CSVEGTGVYTYEQYF TGCAGCGTTGAAGGGACAGGGGTTTATACCTACGAGCAGTACTTC
TRBJ2-3 - 15 TRBV20-1 - CSAQRPGRDTDTQYF TGCAGTGCTCAGCGACCGGGAAGAGACACAGATACGCAGTATTTT
TRBJ2-3 few 15 TRBV27 TRBD2 CASSLGGGPVDTQYF TGTGCCAGCAGTTTGGGCGGGGGGCCCGTAGATACGCAGTATTTT
TRBJ2-7 - 15 TRBV29-1 - CSVVWNVESANEQYF TGCAGCGTTGTTTGGAATGTGGAATCCGCTAACGAGCAGTACTTC
TRBJ2-7 few 17 TRBV29-1 - CSVDDLAPTATYNEQYF TGCAGCGTCGACGATCTTGCGCCGACGGCCACCTACAATGAGCAGTACTTC
TRBJ2-3 - 14 TRBV7-8 TRBD1 CASSVQGWVDTQYF TGTGCCAGCAGCGTACAGGGGTGGGTAGATACGCAGTATTTT
TRBJ2-7 many 13 TRBV29-1 - CSALSQGSYEQYF TGCAGCGCCCTATCACAGGGCTCCTACGAGCAGTACTTC